These 13 T cell receptor beta chains were sequenced from one sample in a study of shared clonotypes between healthy human individuals (dated by TCRdb to about 2020). Receptors were amplified or captured by the immunoSEQ multiplex PCR assay. Held by TCRdb, this immuneACCESS table contains in-frame sequences only and omits some clones. Under half of the omission traces to an unresolved V gene where checked; the cause of the rest is unknown. The table for this sample lists 2,100,000 or so clones; more than 90% of them were counted only once. Clones ranked in the top ten supply roughly 0.13% of the sample. Sequencing used naive CD4+ T cells sorted from blood. According to the study, the label for this sample's cell subset or site signals: CD45RA+ positively selected. The receptors originated from a man younger than 35 in good health.

A remark on this clone: Additional DNA sequences in this sample encode the identical CDR3. The rearrangement links TRBV4-1 to TRBJ1-1, with TRBD1 identical over 9 bases. V shed 2 bases, J shed 4 bases, and the junction held 5 bases outside the gene matches. CDR3 length: 15 amino acids. Germline V gene data show CDR1 as MGHRA and CDR2 as YSYEKL. DNA of the CDR3: TGCGCCAGCAGCCAATTGGACAGGGGAGGCACTGAAGCTTTCTTT. Encoded protein: CASSQLDRGGTEAFF.

The rearrangement joins TRBV7-9 to TRBJ2-3; 9 bases are a match to TRBD1. The CDR3 loop spans 16 amino acids. Germline V gene lookup returns CDR1 SEHNR and CDR2 FQNEAQ (reference sequence). The V and J ends lost 0 bases and 0 bases, in that order; junction bases with no gene match: 1. As DNA, the CDR3 is TGTGCCAGCAGCTTAGCGACAGGGGGAAGCACAGATACGCAGTATTTT. It codes for CASSLATGGSTDTQYF. The full variable domain, rest sourced from reference TRBV7-9 and TRBJ2-3, is DTGVSQNPRHKITKRGQNVTFRCDPISEHNRLYWYRQTLGQGPEFLTYFQNEAQLEKSRLLSDRFSAERPKGSFSTLEIQRTEQGDSAMYLCASSLATGGSTDTQYFGPGTRLTVL.

This rearrangement joins TRBV19 to TRBJ1-6; no definite D call. This CDR3 spans 12 amino acids. Germline values: CDR1 LNHDA, CDR2 SQIVND (reference sequence). The V gene lost 6 bases and the J gene lost 6 bases, with 6 bases spanning the gap. This CDR3 reads CASRESNSPLHF. As DNA, the CDR3 is TGTGCCAGTAGAGAGAGTAATTCACCCCTCCACTTT.

This chain links TRBV5-4 with TRBJ1-6; D is undetermined. This CDR3 has 13 residues. Trimming shortened V by 3 bases and J by 11 bases, and 12 bases separated the two germline ends. CDR1 and CDR2 from the germline V gene are SGHNT and YYREEE (reference sequence). The CDR3 coding sequence is TGTGCCAGCAGCTGGCCGGATAGCCCACCCCTCCACTTT. Its translation: CASSWPDSPPLHF.

The rearrangement uses TRBV5-8 and TRBJ2-3; 10 bases agree with TRBD1. Trimming cost V 2 bases and J 3 bases; bases outside gene matches: 6. The CDR3 covers 16 residues. Germline V CDR1 and CDR2: SGHTS, YDEGEE. Written as DNA, the CDR3 is TGTGCCAGCAGCTTACGACAGGGGGCTGAGACAGATACGCAGTATTTT. This gives the protein CASSLRQGAETDTQYF.

A word on this clone: Distinct nucleotide sequences in the sample also encode this CDR3. The genes are TRBV25-1 and TRBJ1-4, with D perhaps TRBD1 (6 bases). The CDR3 has 15 residues. V was cut by 2 bases and J by 2 bases, with 9 bases left in between. Germline V gives CDR1 MGHDK, CDR2 SYGVNS. The CDR3 sequence: CASSEPTGTNEKLFF. In DNA, the CDR3 is TGTGCCAGCAGTGAACCCACAGGGACTAATGAAAAACTGTTTTTT.

The chain has TRBV5-1 and TRBJ2-7; 11 nucleotides align to TRBD2. This CDR3 has 15 amino acids. Germline trimming cut 1 base from V and 2 bases from J; bases unmatched to any gene: 2. CDR1 SGHRS and CDR2 YFSETQ come from the germline V gene. The CDR3 nucleotides are TGCGCCAGCAGCTTGATAGCGGGAGGGCCCTACGAGCAGTACTTC. It encodes CASSLIAGGPYEQYF.

This rearrangement joins TRBV2 to TRBJ2-7; TRBD1 agrees at 7 bases. V lost 8 bases and J lost 2; bases outside the gene matches: 3. The length of the CDR3 is 12 residues. Looked up from germline, CDR1 is SNHLY and CDR2 is FYNNEI. Here the CDR3 DNA reads TGTGCCAGCGGACAGGCCGCCTACGAGCAGTACTTC. Amino acid sequence: CASGQAAYEQYF. Together with reference TRBV2 and TRBJ2-7, the CDR3 gives the full variable domain: EPEVTQTPSHQVTQMGQEVILRCVPISNHLYFYWYRQILGQKVEFLVSFYNNEISEKSEIFDDQFSVERPDGSNFTLKIRSTKLEDSAMYFCASGQAAYEQYFGPGTRLTVT.

The chain has TRBV7-9 and TRBJ1-2; the D gene is possibly TRBD1 (5 bases). The germline gives CDR1 SEHNR, CDR2 FQNEAQ (reference sequence). V was pared by 3 bases and J by 3 bases, with 11 bases between. The CDR3 extends over 14 amino acids. CDR3 bases: TGTGCCAGCAGCTTTAGTCTCAGGGACTATGGCTACACCTTC. Protein product: CASSFSLRDYGYTF.

The genes are TRBV11-2 and TRBJ2-1; D perhaps matches TRBD1 (6 bases). Deletions cut 1 base from V and 4 bases from J, with 11 bases between. This CDR3 has 15 residues. CDR1 and CDR2 (germline): SGHAT, FQNNGV. The CDR3 sequence: CASSLVGAPYNEQFF. CDR3 nucleotide sequence: TGTGCCAGCAGCTTAGTGGGGGCCCCGTACAATGAGCAGTTCTTC.

This clone appeared once. The chain employs TRBV7-2 and TRBJ2-5; 15 bases line up with TRBD2. The CDR3 has 18 amino acids. Germline CDR1 and CDR2: SGHTA and FQGNSA. Trimming took 2 bases from V and 0 from J; bases not matched to a gene: 4. In DNA, the CDR3 is TGTGCCAGCAGCTTATGGGGACTAGCGGGGGGATACCAAGAGACCCAGTACTTC. Translating it yields CASSLWGLAGGYQETQYF.

The chain has TRBV7-2 and TRBJ1-4, with D unclear. Germline values: CDR1 SGHTA, CDR2 FQGNSA. The CDR3 extends over 14 amino acids. The V end lost 7 bases, the J end lost 7 bases, and 16 bases lay between the germline ends. The DNA of the CDR3 is TGTGCCAGCACCAGGTTTGGCCCTGGTGAAAAACTGTTTTTT. Translation: CASTRFGPGEKLFF.

The chain carries TRBV6-1 and TRBJ2-4; 10 nucleotides match TRBD2. Germline-derived CDR1 and CDR2 are MNHNS and SASEGT. J was trimmed by 7 bases and V by 5 bases; bases with no gene match: 8. The CDR3 loop spans 15 amino acids. The CDR3 sequence is CASSTSGAGGNIQYF. The CDR3 DNA reads TGTGCCAGCAGTACTAGCGGGGCCGGGGGCAACATTCAGTACTTC.